These 32 T cell receptor beta chains were all obtained from the same sample, sequenced in a study of shared clonotypes between healthy human individuals. Generated by immunoSEQ multiplex PCR, the TCRdb table keeps only in-frame clones and is missing some. This sample has about 2.4 million clones, with approximately 93% found just once. Sequenced input: naive CD4+ T cells from PBMCs. Stated subset: CD45RA+ positively selected. The receptors were gathered from a man between 18 and 29 years old in good health. Some clones in this sample may be carry-over from other donors' samples.

The J gene is TRBJ2-7, the V gene TRBV7-9; a weak D match, TRBD2 (5 bases). The germline V and J ends were trimmed by 6 bases and 5 bases, with 20 bases remaining between them. Germline V gene lookup returns CDR1 SEHNR and CDR2 FQNEAQ (reference sequence). CDR3 length: 15 residues. CDR3 nucleotide sequence: TGTGCCAGCAGACGCTACGGGGTGCTTGAGCACGAGCAGTACTTC. Its translation: CASRRYGVLEHEQYF.

The V call is TRBV11-1, the J call TRBJ2-3; D perhaps matches TRBD2 (5 bases). The CDR3 contains 15 residues. Germline CDR1 and CDR2: SGHAT and FQDESV (reference sequence). V lost 5 bases to trimming and J lost 1 base, with 13 bases between them. The CDR3 protein is CASSGIGSRTDTQYF. The DNA of the CDR3 is TGTGCCAGCAGCGGGATAGGGAGTCGCACAGATACGCAGTATTTT.

The V gene is TRBV9, the J gene TRBJ2-5, with TRBD1 as a possible D gene (5 bases). The CDR3 has 16 amino acids. CDR1 is SGDLS, CDR2 YYNGEE, per germline. The germline V and J ends were trimmed by 0 bases and 5 bases, with 17 bases remaining between them. This CDR3 reads CASSVGWGRVTETQYF. CDR3 sequence (DNA): TGTGCCAGCAGCGTAGGTTGGGGCAGGGTGACGGAGACCCAGTACTTC.

The V and J genes are TRBV28 and TRBJ1-2; possibly TRBD1 for D (6 bases). This CDR3 region has 11 residues. Between the trimmed V and J ends, which lost 6 bases and 7 bases, there was a span of 9 bases. Germline CDR1 reads MDHEN; CDR2 reads SYDVKM. CDR3 DNA sequence: TGTGCCAGCAGGGCAGGGGCTGGCTACACCTTC. Its translation is CASRAGAGYTF.

The V gene is TRBV28, the J gene TRBJ2-1, with D perhaps TRBD2 (6 bases). The V end lost 6 bases, the J end lost 9 bases, and 9 bases lay between the germline ends. Germline lookup yields CDR1 MDHEN and CDR2 SYDVKM. CDR3 length: 11 amino acids. The CDR3 DNA reads TGTGCCAGCAGAACTAGCCGTGAGCAGTTCTTC. Translation: CASRTSREQFF.

The genes are TRBV28 and TRBJ2-1; 7 bases fit TRBD2. The CDR3 length is 16 residues. V lost 5 bases to trimming and J lost 2 bases; unmatched junction nucleotides: 9. Germline V gene lookup returns CDR1 MDHEN and CDR2 SYDVKM. The CDR3 loop is CASSLRGGPPYNEQFF. Here the CDR3 DNA reads TGTGCCAGCAGTCTCCGGGGAGGGCCACCCTACAATGAGCAGTTCTTC. The full variable domain, its missing parts supplied by reference TRBV28 and TRBJ2-1, is DVKVTQSSRYLVKRTGEKVFLECVQDMDHENMFWYRQDPGLGLRLIYFSYDVKMKEKGDIPEGYSVSREKKERFSLILESASTNQTSMYLCASSLRGGPPYNEQFFGPGTRLTVL.

The chain joins TRBV5-6 to TRBJ1-1; TRBD1 is a possible D gene (6 bases). V was clipped by 2 bases and J by 0 bases, with 8 bases between them. The CDR3 runs 14 residues. From germline, CDR1 is SGHDT and CDR2 YYEEEE. The CDR3 nucleotides read TGTGCCAGCAGCTTCAGGGGCTTGAACACTGAAGCTTTCTTT. Amino acid sequence: CASSFRGLNTEAFF.

The rearrangement uses TRBV6-5 and TRBJ1-1, with D perhaps TRBD1 (5 bases). Germline assignment: CDR1 MNHEY and CDR2 SVGAGI. V was cut by 8 bases and J by 11 bases, with 27 bases left in between. There are 15 residues in the CDR3. The CDR3 protein is CASGRQGTTQIQAFF. CDR3 bases: TGTGCCAGCGGTCGGCAGGGCACTACACAGATACAGGCTTTCTTT.

The rearrangement links TRBV12-5 to TRBJ1-4; D gene uncertain. The V end was cut by 6 bases, the J end by 8 bases, with 13 bases between. Per the germline V gene, CDR1 is LGHNT and CDR2 is FRNRAP. This CDR3 is 13 amino acids long. The CDR3 sequence: CASGLYSREKLFF. CDR3 bases: TGTGCTAGTGGCCTTTATTCAAGGGAAAAACTGTTTTTT.

The rearrangement joins TRBV30 to TRBJ2-7, with D unclear. Deletions cut 8 bases from V and 3 bases from J, with 11 bases between. The CDR3 runs 11 residues. Looked up from germline, CDR1 is GTSNPN and CDR2 is SVGIG (reference sequence). CDR3 in amino acids: CARQSNYEQYF. CDR3 coding DNA: TGTGCCCGCCAAAGTAACTACGAGCAGTACTTC.

The V and J genes are TRBV7-2 and TRBJ2-7; D call uncertain. This CDR3 is built from 15 residues. Looked up from germline, CDR1 is SGHTA and CDR2 is FQGNSA. Trimming stripped 4 bases from V and 2 bases from J, with 15 bases between. The CDR3 bases are TGTGCCAGCAGCTCCTACGGATGGGATGCCTACGAGCAGTACTTC. Protein product: CASSSYGWDAYEQYF.

This clone has only one observation. This chain uses TRBV28 with TRBJ1-5, with a possible D match to TRBD1 (6 bases). Trimming stripped 5 bases from V and 3 bases from J, with 14 bases between. This CDR3 comprises 15 residues. CDR1 and CDR2 (germline): MDHEN, SYDVKM. For the CDR3, the DNA is TGTGCCAGCAGTACCCGACAGGTTCTCAATCAGCCCCAGCATTTT. This gives the protein CASSTRQVLNQPQHF.

J is TRBJ1-1 and V is TRBV5-4; no definite D call. This CDR3 contains 15 residues. Trimming stripped 0 bases from V and 1 base from J, with 10 bases between. The V gene's germline CDR1 is SGHNT and CDR2 YYREEE (reference sequence). The CDR3 region is CASSLETVKNTEAFF. The DNA for the CDR3 is TGTGCCAGCAGCTTGGAAACAGTTAAGAACACTGAAGCTTTCTTT.

The chain joins TRBV7-2 to TRBJ2-6, with D tentatively TRBD2 (6 bases). CDR1 is SGHTA and CDR2 is FQGNSA in the germline V gene. V lost 5 bases and J 0 bases, leaving 11 bases between the germline ends. This CDR3 spans 16 amino acids. CDR3 in DNA: TGTGCCAGCAGCCCCCTCGGGGGCTCTGGGGCCAACGTCCTGACTTTC. The encoded protein is CASSPLGGSGANVLTF.

The genes are TRBV28 and TRBJ2-5; the match to TRBD2 covers 12 bases. With 4 bases clipped from V and 11 bases from J, the junction kept 8 bases outside the gene matches. Looked up from germline, CDR1 is MDHEN and CDR2 is SYDVKM. CDR3 size: 14 residues. The CDR3 bases are TGTGCCAGCAGTTCCCCTAGCGGGAGGGAAAAGCAGTACTTC. Translated: CASSSPSGREKQYF.

V gene TRBV7-2 combines with J gene TRBJ2-5; D gene uncertain. Trimming took 5 bases from V and 1 from J, leaving 11 bases between them. The CDR3 consists of 14 residues. The V gene's germline CDR1 is SGHTA and CDR2 FQGNSA. The CDR3 DNA reads as TGTGCCAGCAGCGCCCAGGCCATCCAAGAGACCCAGTACTTC. This translates into CASSAQAIQETQYF.

The V gene is TRBV6-1, the J gene TRBJ1-2; D is possibly TRBD1 (6 bases). V was pared by 4 bases and J by 8 bases, with 20 bases between. The V gene's germline CDR1 is MNHNS and CDR2 SASEGT. This CDR3 region has 15 residues. The DNA for the CDR3 is TGTGCCAGCAGTGGGGAACAGGGACCCCCAGGCGGCTACACCTTC. Encoded protein: CASSGEQGPPGGYTF.

The J gene is TRBJ2-5, the V gene TRBV4-3; 14 nucleotides match TRBD2. The end of the DNA aligns better with TRBJ2-7, so the J call may be wrong. The CDR3 spans 18 residues. CDR1 is LGHNA and CDR2 is YSLEER in the germline V gene. For the CDR3, the DNA is TGCGCCAGCAGCCAACTCGGGACTAGCGGGAGTAAGGCCTACGAGCAGTACTTC. Translation: CASSQLGTSGSKAYEQYF.

The gene calls are TRBV19 and TRBJ2-7; 9 nucleotides agree with TRBD2. This CDR3 comprises 15 residues. Germline loops: CDR1 LNHDA, CDR2 SQIVND (reference sequence). With 6 bases clipped from V and 3 bases from J, the junction kept 9 bases outside the gene matches. CDR3: CASSKTKREVYEQYF. The CDR3 coding sequence is TGTGCCAGTAGCAAAACCAAGCGGGAGGTCTACGAGCAGTACTTC.

The V call is TRBV27, the J call TRBJ2-1; possibly TRBD2 for D (6 bases). CDR1 and CDR2 from the germline V gene are MNHEY and SMNVEV (reference sequence). The CDR3 is made up of 19 amino acids. V lost 6 bases, J lost 5 bases, and 29 bases lay in between. The CDR3 loop is CASSHPLAPFSGEDNEQFF. In nucleotides, the CDR3 is TGTGCCAGCAGCCACCCCCTGGCCCCCTTTAGCGGAGAGGACAATGAGCAGTTCTTC.

The rearrangement joins TRBV5-1 to TRBJ2-5, with 7 nucleotides matching TRBD1. Germline loops: CDR1 SGHRS, CDR2 YFSETQ. J gave up 1 base and V 3 bases, and 9 bases lay outside the gene matches. The CDR3 has 16 amino acids. As DNA, the CDR3 is TGCGCCAGCAGCTCATCGGGACAGCCTATCCAAGAGACCCAGTACTTC. Its translation is CASSSSGQPIQETQYF.

The genes are TRBV6-6 and TRBJ2-2; 8 nucleotides agree with TRBD1. The CDR3 is 15 residues long. Looked up from germline, CDR1 is MNHNY and CDR2 is SVGAGI (reference sequence). The trim removed 4 bases at V and 0 bases at J, leaving 1 base unmatched. CDR3 DNA sequence: TGTGCCAGCAGTTTACAGGGGGCGAACACCGGGGAGCTGTTTTTT. Its protein is CASSLQGANTGELFF.

V is TRBV28 and J is TRBJ1-1; weak D call: TRBD1 (6 bases). Germline loops: CDR1 MDHEN, CDR2 SYDVKM. V was cut by 2 bases and J by 7 bases, with 17 bases left in between. The CDR3 totals 15 residues. This CDR3 reads CASSLASRGGGEAFF. In DNA, the CDR3 is TGTGCCAGCAGTTTAGCCTCCAGGGGCGGGGGTGAAGCTTTCTTT. Combining the CDR3 with reference TRBV28 and TRBJ1-1 gives the whole variable domain DVKVTQSSRYLVKRTGEKVFLECVQDMDHENMFWYRQDPGLGLRLIYFSYDVKMKEKGDIPEGYSVSREKKERFSLILESASTNQTSMYLCASSLASRGGGEAFFGQGTRLTVV.

V usage is TRBV7-3 and J usage is TRBJ2-1; no clear D gene. With 5 bases removed from V and 1 base from J, the gap between germline ends came to 15 bases. This CDR3 spans 16 amino acids. Germline CDR1 reads SGHTA; CDR2 reads FQGTGA. CDR3: CASSTSAAKSYNEQFF. The CDR3 DNA follows: TGTGCCAGCAGCACGTCAGCTGCGAAATCCTACAATGAGCAGTTCTTC.

The rearrangement uses TRBV6-6 and TRBJ2-5, with D possibly matching TRBD2 (6 bases). The CDR3 runs to 14 residues. Per the germline V gene, CDR1 is MNHNY and CDR2 is SVGAGI (reference sequence). Trimming left V 10 bases short and J 5 bases short, with 20 bases between. CDR3 sequence (DNA): TGTGCCATCCGCCAGTGGGGAGGCAAGGAGACCCAGTACTTC. Translated: CAIRQWGGKETQYF.

This rearrangement joins TRBV5-5 to TRBJ2-7, with 7 bases identical to TRBD1. After removal of 0 bases from V and 3 bases from J, the junction contained 12 bases not matched to a gene. This CDR3 contains 17 residues. Per the germline V gene, CDR1 is SGHKS and CDR2 is YYEKEE (reference sequence). In DNA form, the CDR3 reads TGTGCCAGCAGCTTGGATGGGGCAGGGGGATCCCTCTACGAGCAGTACTTC. It encodes CASSLDGAGGSLYEQYF.

The chain recombines TRBV19 with TRBJ1-5, with D perhaps TRBD1 (6 bases). This CDR3 comprises 19 residues. Trimming cost V 1 base and J 5 bases, with 24 bases left between them. Per germline, CDR1 LNHDA and CDR2 SQIVND (reference sequence). This CDR3 reads CASSIVRTEALRGDQPQHF. For the CDR3, the DNA is TGTGCCAGTAGTATAGTTAGGACAGAGGCCTTAAGGGGGGATCAGCCCCAGCATTTT.

The chain joins TRBV5-1 to TRBJ1-2; the D gene is possibly TRBD1 (6 bases). CDR1 and CDR2 from the germline V gene are SGHRS and YFSETQ. The CDR3 totals 14 residues. V was clipped by 0 bases and J by 8 bases, with 14 bases between them. The CDR3 region is CASSLEGGIGGYTF. In DNA form, the CDR3 reads TGCGCCAGCAGCTTGGAGGGGGGAATTGGCGGCTACACCTTC. The variable domain in full, with the rest retrieved from reference TRBV5-1 and TRBJ1-2, is KAGVTQTPRYLIKTRGQQVTLSCSPISGHRSVSWYQQTPGQGLQFLFEYFSETQRNKGNFPGRFSGRQFSNSRSEMNVSTLELGDSALYLCASSLEGGIGGYTFGSGTRLTVV.

The V gene is TRBV4-3, the J gene TRBJ1-4; D unclear. Germline V gene lookup returns CDR1 LGHNA and CDR2 YSLEER. The V and J ends lost 5 bases and 4 bases respectively, with 14 bases between them. This CDR3 has 15 residues. Here the CDR3 DNA reads TGCGCCAGCAGCGGTCGGCAGGCCCTTAATGAAAAACTGTTTTTT. Residues: CASSGRQALNEKLFF.

To note about this clone: The same CDR3 can be traced to other DNA sequences in this sample. The chain recombines TRBV7-3 with TRBJ2-7; D possibly corresponds to TRBD1 (5 bases). The CDR3 extends over 13 amino acids. The V end lost 2 bases, the J end lost 3 bases, and 8 bases lay between the germline ends. Germline-derived CDR1 and CDR2 are SGHTA and FQGTGA. The CDR3 DNA follows: TGTGCCAGCAGCTTATCCAGGGACTACGAGCAGTACTTC. Translation gives CASSLSRDYEQYF.

The chain combines TRBV4-3 with TRBJ2-1; TRBD2 agrees at 9 bases. After removal of 4 bases from V and 4 bases from J, the junction contained 5 bases not matched to a gene. Germline lookup yields CDR1 LGHNA and CDR2 YSLEER. The CDR3 has 15 amino acids. The CDR3 is CASSPGLAPYNEQFF. The CDR3 DNA sequence: TGCGCCAGCAGCCCGGGACTAGCACCTTACAATGAGCAGTTCTTC.

A word on this clone: The same CDR3 also results from other DNA sequences found in this sample. V usage is TRBV28 and J usage is TRBJ1-5; perhaps TRBD1 as D (6 bases). The CDR3 is 15 amino acids. Trimming took 6 bases from V and 0 from J, leaving 12 bases between them. Germline V gives CDR1 MDHEN, CDR2 SYDVKM. The CDR3 sequence is CASSPGQYSNQPQHF. In DNA, the CDR3 is TGTGCCAGCAGCCCTGGACAGTATAGCAATCAGCCCCAGCATTTT.